This entry lists 25 T cell receptor beta chains sequenced from one sample in a study of T-cell memory formation after mild COVID-19. TCRdb called the 5' RACE reads again in MiXCR, with one record for every CDR3 protein. This table holds about 410,000 distinct CDR3 sequences, more than 15% found once. The specimen was PBMCs or a T cell subset sorted from them (not recorded which). The receptors originated from a young man who had mild COVID-19 (a few samples of this study predate the infection). Cell type and time point are not known.

The chain links TRBV7-2 to TRBJ1-2, with D tentatively TRBD1 (6 bases). Deletions cut 0 bases from V and 5 bases from J, with 10 bases between. Germline-derived CDR1 and CDR2 are SGHTA and FQGNSA. There are 14 residues in the CDR3. CDR3 nucleotides: TGTGCCAGCAGCTTAGCCCACCAGGGGTATGGCTACACCTTC. Translating gives CASSLAHQGYGYTF.

Here the CDR3 DNA reads TGTGCCAGCAGTGAAGGGGGACACACCGGGGAGCTGTTTTTT. Translated: CASSEGGHTGELFF. The rearrangement uses TRBV6-1 and TRBJ2-2; D tentatively fits TRBD1 or TRBD2 (5 bases each). The CDR3 contains 14 residues. V lost 1 base and J 3 bases, leaving 6 bases between the germline ends. Germline lookup yields CDR1 MNHNS and CDR2 SASEGT.

The rearrangement joins TRBV29-1 to TRBJ2-1, with a possible D match to TRBD2 (6 bases). The CDR3 runs to 12 residues. V was cut by 4 bases and J by 7 bases, with 11 bases left in between. Germline V gene lookup returns CDR1 SQVTM and CDR2 ANQGSEA. The CDR3 loop is CSVGRESNEQFF. DNA of the CDR3: TGCAGCGTTGGGAGGGAGTCGAATGAGCAGTTCTTC.

This chain connects TRBV7-2 to TRBJ2-1; TRBD2 agrees at 12 bases. Germline loops: CDR1 SGHTA, CDR2 FQGNSA. This CDR3 spans 18 amino acids. J was trimmed by 0 bases and V by 4 bases; bases with no gene match: 7. The CDR3 DNA reads TGTGCCAGCAGCTCCCGACTAGCGGGGGAGTACTCCTACAATGAGCAGTTCTTC. Translation gives CASSSRLAGEYSYNEQFF. Together with reference TRBV7-2 and TRBJ2-1, the CDR3 gives the full variable domain: GAGVSQSPSNKVTEKGKDVELRCDPISGHTALYWYRQSLGQGLEFLIYFQGNSAPDKSGLPSDRFSAERTGGSVSTLTIQRTQQEDSAVYLCASSSRLAGEYSYNEQFFGPGTRLTVL.

The sample holds a few counts of this clonotype. The J gene is TRBJ1-1, the V gene TRBV6-6; 12 bases align to TRBD1. Trimming removed 2 bases from V and 6 bases from J; junction bases left unmatched: 7. The CDR3 totals 16 residues. CDR1 is MNHNY and CDR2 is SVGAGI in the germline V gene (reference sequence). The CDR3 DNA sequence: TGTGCCAGCAGTTACAGAGGGGGGACAGGGGGCCCTGAAGCTTTCTTT. It is translated as CASSYRGGTGGPEAFF.

This clonotype has ten or more counts. CDR3 loop: CASSEGLAEETQYF. The DNA for the CDR3 is TGTGCCAGCAGTGAGGGACTAGCGGAAGAGACCCAGTACTTC. The genes are TRBV12-3 or TRBV12-4 and TRBJ2-5; 11 bases fit TRBD2. Unmatched junction bases numbered 2, after V lost 5 bases and J lost 3 bases. The CDR3 is 14 residues long.

This chain connects TRBV7-9 to TRBJ2-3, with 7 bases lining up with TRBD2. Germline V gene lookup returns CDR1 SEHNR and CDR2 FQNEAQ (reference sequence). The CDR3 runs to 17 residues. The ends lost 5 bases at V and 3 bases at J; junction bases unmatched: 14. For the CDR3, the DNA is TGTGCCAGCAGCCCGAGGGAGGAGCGGGGTGGGACAGATACGCAGTATTTT. Protein sequence: CASSPREERGGTDTQYF.

The CDR3 is CASSQGGKAFF. The CDR3 DNA sequence: TGTGCCAGCAGCCAAGGGGGGAAAGCTTTCTTT. The V and J genes are TRBV3-1 and TRBJ1-1; the D gene is possibly TRBD1 (5 bases). The CDR3 runs 11 residues. Germline V gene sequence: CDR1 LGHDT, CDR2 YNNKEL (reference sequence). The germline V and J ends were trimmed by 1 base and 9 bases, with 6 bases remaining between them.

In this sample, this clonotype is medium-sized. The chain has TRBV4-3 and TRBJ1-5; 7 bases fit TRBD1. CDR3 length: 16 residues. The germline gives CDR1 LGHNA, CDR2 YSLEER. The V segment lost 2 bases and the J segment 6 bases; nucleotides outside the gene matches: 10. The CDR3 spells CASSQNGEGASQPQHF. CDR3 sequence (DNA): TGCGCCAGCAGCCAAAATGGTGAGGGGGCGAGTCAGCCCCAGCATTTT.

This clonotype occurred many times. The chain is built from TRBV7-8 and TRBJ2-2; D might be TRBD1 (5 bases). In germline, CDR1 is SGHVS, CDR2 FQNEAQ. V was pared by 5 bases and J by 4 bases, with 26 bases between. The length of the CDR3 is 19 residues. CDR3 in amino acids: CASSPRVELTAISTGELFF. As DNA, the CDR3 is TGTGCCAGCAGCCCCAGGGTTGAACTTACCGCTATTTCCACCGGGGAGCTGTTTTTT.

This clonotype was seen more than once but under ten times. This chain connects TRBV5-1 to TRBJ2-5; 8 nucleotides line up with TRBD1. Trimming at V came to 4 bases and at J to 1 base, leaving 3 bases not matched to a gene. The V gene's germline CDR1 is SGHRS and CDR2 YFSETQ. The CDR3 has 14 residues. The DNA of the CDR3 is TGCGCCAGCAGCGGACAGGGTCCCCAAGAGACCCAGTACTTC. It encodes CASSGQGPQETQYF.

This chain connects TRBV9 to TRBJ2-3, with D unclear. The CDR3 is made up of 14 amino acids. The germline V gene has CDR1 SGDLS and CDR2 YYNGEE. V was shortened by 2 bases and J by 4 bases, with 11 bases between the two germline ends. The CDR3 loop is CASSVVPTPDTQYF. As DNA, the CDR3 is TGTGCCAGCAGCGTGGTCCCGACCCCAGATACGCAGTATTTT.

This clonotype was observed at least ten times. The chain joins TRBV7-2 to TRBJ2-1, with 9 bases lining up with TRBD1. Germline V CDR1 and CDR2: SGHTA, FQGNSA. V lost 5 bases to trimming and J lost 10 bases; unmatched junction nucleotides: 9. The CDR3 has 14 residues. The CDR3, as DNA: TGTGCCAGCAGCCGGGACAGGGAGCTGGGAGAGCAGTTCTTC. Translated, it gives CASSRDRELGEQFF.

This clonotype has a single count. The chain joins TRBV19 to TRBJ2-1, with TRBD2 as a possible D gene (6 bases). The CDR3 runs to 14 residues. Germline-derived CDR1 and CDR2 are LNHDA and SQIVND (reference sequence). Trimming stripped 7 bases from V and 0 bases from J, with 10 bases between. CDR3 region: CASTLGGSYNEQFF. CDR3 coding DNA: TGTGCCAGTACCCTGGGGGGCTCCTACAATGAGCAGTTCTTC. The variable domain in full, with the rest retrieved from reference TRBV19 and TRBJ2-1, is DGGITQSPKYLFRKEGQNVTLSCEQNLNHDAMYWYRQDPGQGLRLIYYSQIVNDFQKGDIAEGYSVSREKKESFPLTVTSAQKNPTAFYLCASTLGGSYNEQFFGPGTRLTVL.

Only a few counts were recorded for this clonotype. The gene calls are TRBV4-3 and TRBJ1-5, with D possibly TRBD1 on 6 matching bases. CDR1 LGHNA and CDR2 YSLEER come from the germline V gene. The CDR3 extends over 15 amino acids. Trimming removed 0 bases from V and 7 bases from J, with 13 bases in between. CDR3 residues: CASSQDRGDRQPQHF. For the CDR3, the DNA is TGCGCCAGCAGCCAAGATAGGGGGGATCGCCAGCCCCAGCATTTT.

This clonotype was detected only a few times. The rearrangement links TRBV27 to TRBJ2-7; 7 bases match TRBD2. The CDR3 runs to 15 residues. Germline V gives CDR1 MNHEY, CDR2 SMNVEV (reference sequence). With V trimmed by 6 bases and J by 0 bases, 8 bases remained unmatched. The DNA for the CDR3 is TGTGCCAGCAGCAGGACTAGGGCCCACTCCTACGAGCAGTACTTC. Encoded protein: CASSRTRAHSYEQYF.

This clonotype has just a few counts. CDR3 DNA sequence: TGTGCCAGCAGTGGTGCTATGGGCGCCGGGGAGCTGTTTTTT. Translated, it gives CASSGAMGAGELFF. V is TRBV25-1 and J is TRBJ2-2; no clear D gene. CDR3 length: 14 residues. CDR1 is MGHDK, CDR2 SYGVNS, per germline. Trimming stripped 4 bases from V and 6 bases from J, with 12 bases between.

This clonotype was recorded a few times. The chain links TRBV29-1 to TRBJ2-5, with 8 nucleotides matching TRBD2. Germline lookup yields CDR1 SQVTM and CDR2 ANQGSEA. V lost 0 bases and J lost 9; bases outside the gene matches: 9. The CDR3 runs 14 residues. The CDR3 sequence: CSVEDRSGGRSQYF. Here the CDR3 DNA reads TGCAGCGTTGAAGACAGGAGCGGGGGTCGGTCCCAGTACTTC.

The chain recombines TRBV4-3 with TRBJ1-5, with a weak D call TRBD1 (5 bases). The CDR3 runs to 16 residues. Germline V lookup: CDR1 LGHNA, CDR2 YSLEER. V lost 1 base and J 1 base, leaving 11 bases between the germline ends. The CDR3 DNA follows: TGCGCCAGCAGCCAAGTACAGGAGAACAGCAATCAGCCCCAGCATTTT. Translation: CASSQVQENSNQPQHF.

The chain has TRBV29-1 and TRBJ2-1; 7 positions agree with TRBD2. CDR3 length: 14 amino acids. Per the germline V gene, CDR1 is SQVTM and CDR2 is ANQGSEA. Unmatched junction bases numbered 6, after V lost 3 bases and J lost 4 bases. The CDR3 nucleotides read TGCAGCGTTGAGTGGCGGGAGAGATACAATGAGCAGTTCTTC. Translating it yields CSVEWRERYNEQFF.

The V gene is TRBV9, the J gene TRBJ2-1; D perhaps matches TRBD1 (6 bases). This CDR3 spans 18 amino acids. Looked up from germline, CDR1 is SGDLS and CDR2 is YYNGEE. V was trimmed by 4 bases and J by 6 bases, leaving 26 bases between them. CDR3 region: CASSPGTGSNKRGNEQFF. As DNA, the CDR3 is TGTGCCAGCAGCCCCGGTACAGGGAGTAATAAACGCGGCAATGAGCAGTTCTTC.

In DNA, the CDR3 is TGTGCTAGCCGTCCGAGCGGGCAAGAGACCCAGTACTTC. This encodes CASRPSGQETQYF. The chain carries TRBV12-5 and TRBJ2-5; D is possibly TRBD2 (6 bases). V shed 9 bases and J shed 2 bases, with 13 bases lying between them. CDR3 size: 13 residues. Germline lookup yields CDR1 LGHNT and CDR2 FRNRAP.

V and J are TRBV15 and TRBJ2-5, with 10 nucleotides matching TRBD1. The CDR3 length is 15 residues. The V segment lost 5 bases and the J segment 6 bases; nucleotides outside the gene matches: 9. Germline V gene data show CDR1 as LNHNV and CDR2 as YYDKDF (reference sequence). The CDR3 is CATSSDGTGVQTQYF. The DNA for the CDR3 is TGTGCCACCAGCTCAGATGGGACAGGGGTGCAGACCCAGTACTTC. Complete variable domain (other parts from reference TRBV15 and TRBJ2-5): DAMVIQNPRYQVTQFGKPVTLSCSQTLNHNVMYWYQQKSSQAPKLLFHYYDKDFNNEADTPDNFQSRRPNTSFCFLDIRSPGLGDTAMYLCATSSDGTGVQTQYFGPGTRLLVL.

This chain links TRBV11-1 with TRBJ2-1; D gene uncertain. Between the trimmed V and J ends, which lost 5 bases and 5 bases, there was a span of 13 bases. The CDR3 runs to 14 residues. Germline loops: CDR1 SGHAT, CDR2 FQDESV (reference sequence). This CDR3 reads CASSLKWQNNEQFF. For the CDR3, the DNA is TGTGCCAGCAGCCTTAAGTGGCAGAACAATGAGCAGTTCTTC.

The J gene is TRBJ2-3, the V gene TRBV11-2, with D perhaps matching TRBD1 or TRBD2 (5 bases each). In germline, CDR1 is SGHAT, CDR2 FQNNGV. Trimming stripped 5 bases from V and 2 bases from J, with 17 bases between. This CDR3 comprises 16 residues. CDR3 in DNA: TGTGCCAGCAGCCGTAAGAGGGACCCCTTCACAGATACGCAGTATTTT. Protein: CASSRKRDPFTDTQYF.